This T cell receptor beta chain was sequenced for a study of shared clonotypes between healthy human individuals. Across the study: A couple of female and a few male donors aged 18 to 49 were enrolled.

On this clone itself: The antigen remains unidentified.

Study-level results: It was observed that around 5% of naive CD4 clonotypes were shared across a few donors. In contrast to clonotypes shared by all four donors, non-shared clonotypes had lower generation probabilities.

Authors' methods: ImmunoSEQ only sent back junction sequences with no quality scores, so filtering was done differently. Assay used: immunoSEQ multiplex PCR; TCRdb lists only in-frame clones, some missing. That table supplies the V and J calls and clone size; D and trimming were determined from the DNA. The table has over 2 million clones, 85% to 95% seen once; the top ten hold roughly 0.13%. With V trimmed by 0 bases and J by 10 bases, 6 bases remained unmatched. Germline CDR1 SGDLS, CDR2 YYNGEE. The CDR3 loop spans 13 amino acids. Sequenced sample: naive CD4+ T cells sorted from blood. Subset reported: CD45RA+ positively selected. The chain joins TRBV9 to TRBJ1-2; 7 positions match TRBD1. The receptor comes from a man younger than 35 in good health. The CDR3, as DNA: TGTGCCAGCAGCGTAGATCAGGGGGTTTACTACACCTTC. This codes for CASSVDQGVYYTF.